These 10 T cell receptor beta chains came from one sample sequenced in a study of T cell responses to AZD1222 COVID-19 vaccine. Assay: immunoSEQ multiplex PCR; the TCRdb copy retains only in-frame clones and omits some. The table records 150,000 or so clones, 90% of them present only once. Source: peripheral blood, taken on day 0 of AZD1222 vaccination. These receptors were taken from an adult in good health.

The CDR3 region is CASSQPLGERHTEAFF. CDR3 coding DNA: TGCGCCAGCAGCCAGCCTTTAGGGGAACGGCACACTGAAGCTTTCTTT. The genes are TRBV4-1 and TRBJ1-1; D might be TRBD1 (5 bases). Germline loops: CDR1 MGHRA, CDR2 YSYEKL. The CDR3 runs 16 residues. The V and J ends lost 3 bases and 3 bases respectively, with 17 bases between them.

The chain employs TRBV13 and TRBJ1-1; no clear D. Per the germline V gene, CDR1 is PRHDT and CDR2 is FYEKMQ (reference sequence). V was cut by 3 bases and J by 0 bases, with 8 bases left in between. CDR3 length equals 14 residues. DNA of the CDR3: TGTGCCAGCAGCTTTGACAACATGAACACTGAAGCTTTCTTT. It encodes CASSFDNMNTEAFF.

V and J are TRBV5-6 and TRBJ2-2; TRBD2 matches at 9 bases. Trimming at V came to 0 bases and at J to 2 bases, leaving 5 bases not matched to a gene. CDR3 length: 17 amino acids. Germline loops: CDR1 SGHDT, CDR2 YYEEEE. CDR3 nucleotides: TGTGCCAGCAGCTTGGTGGGGGGACTAGCCAACACCGGGGAGCTGTTTTTT. It specifies CASSLVGGLANTGELFF.

The chain couples TRBV15 to TRBJ1-4, with D perhaps matching TRBD1 (5 bases). The CDR3 has 14 amino acids. The V end was cut by 5 bases, the J end by 4 bases, with 11 bases between. CDR1 and CDR2 (germline): LNHNV, YYDKDF (reference sequence). The CDR3 loop is CATSLAGFNEKLFF. CDR3 DNA sequence: TGTGCCACCAGCCTAGCAGGGTTTAATGAAAAACTGTTTTTT.

The V call is TRBV6-2 or TRBV6-3, the J call TRBJ1-2; no clear D. Per the germline V gene, CDR1 is MNHEY and CDR2 is SVGEGT. V gave up 0 bases and J gave up 5 bases, with 10 bases separating them. The CDR3 extends over 14 amino acids. The CDR3 reads CASSYSGRIYGYTF. The CDR3, as DNA: TGTGCCAGCAGTTACTCCGGGCGGATTTATGGCTACACCTTC.

The V and J genes are TRBV6-6 and TRBJ1-6; D unresolved. CDR1 and CDR2 (germline): MNHNY, SVGAGI (reference sequence). V shed 0 bases and J shed 2 bases, with 5 bases lying between them. The CDR3 totals 15 residues. The CDR3 spells CASSYSGAYNSPLHF. CDR3 DNA sequence: TGTGCCAGCAGTTACTCCGGCGCCTATAATTCACCCCTCCACTTT.

The V gene is TRBV27, the J gene TRBJ2-3; 9 nucleotides align to TRBD2. V lost 2 bases to trimming and J lost 5 bases; unmatched junction nucleotides: 8. Germline CDR1 is MNHEY and CDR2 is SMNVEV (reference sequence). The CDR3 is 16 residues long. CDR3 sequence (DNA): TGTGCCAGCAGTTTAATAGAGCGGGGGGATGGAGATACGCAGTATTTT. Its protein product is CASSLIERGDGDTQYF.

Only one count was recorded for this clone. The chain couples TRBV7-9 to TRBJ1-6, with unresolved D. This CDR3 has 15 amino acids. Trimming removed 1 base at V and 7 bases at J, with 11 bases between. Germline V gene data show CDR1 as SEHNR and CDR2 as FQNEAQ (reference sequence). This CDR3 reads CASSLGLFKNSPLHF. The CDR3 region has the DNA TGTGCCAGCAGCTTAGGCCTATTTAAAAATTCACCCCTCCACTTT.

The rearrangement links TRBV6-5 to TRBJ1-1; 7 bases fit TRBD1. Per germline, CDR1 MNHEY and CDR2 SVGAGI. Unmatched junction bases numbered 7, after V lost 6 bases and J lost 0 bases. This CDR3 comprises 15 residues. The DNA for the CDR3 is TGTGCCAGCAGCCTCGGGGGACAGCTGAACACTGAAGCTTTCTTT. It codes for CASSLGGQLNTEAFF.

The chain employs TRBV9 and TRBJ1-3; unclear D gene. The CDR3 loop spans 14 amino acids. Germline CDR1 and CDR2: SGDLS and YYNGEE. Trimming removed 3 bases from V and 0 bases from J, with 7 bases in between. This CDR3 reads CASSGTYSGNTIYF. Written as DNA, the CDR3 is TGTGCCAGCAGCGGTACCTACTCTGGAAACACCATATATTTT.